Sequencing of this TCR beta chain was carried out in a study of human T cells and chemical hapten exposure (dated by TCRdb to the early 2020s). Broadly, across the study: For sensitization, 2% DPC in acetone was applied to a roughly 2 cm by roughly 2 cm area of upper inner arm skin. Throughout the approximately 25-week study period, patients were also given weekly therapeutic DPC doses on the scalp. Blood samples were taken from patients before sensitization (week 0) and then at 2, 6 and about 24 weeks after DPC sensitization. Patch tests used Finn chambers with 0.01% DPC on the upper back, scored after 6 days by International Contact Dermatitis Research Group standards. For TCR sequencing, blood came from about 29 alopecia patients at anywhere from one to four time points (pre-sensitization, 2, 6 and 24 weeks). Libraries were pooled for sequencing, and variation in per-sample TCR yields was attributed mainly to small differences in library volumes within the pool. Most of the patients in the cohort were female, and the cohort covered alopecia areata with under or over 50% scalp involvement, alopecia totalis and alopecia universalis. Peripheral blood TCR repertoire changes were tracked in vivo in alopecia patients during primary and secondary sensitization to the hapten diphenylcyclopropenone (DPC).

The library was obtained by RACE. Instrument on record: NextSeq 500. During library preparation, unique molecular identifiers were attached to individual cDNA molecules so that TCRs could be counted quantitatively and reproducibly. For every blood RNA sample, sequencing covered both the TCR alpha and TCR beta chains. Per the authors' processing: A median of approximately 96,000 TCRs per sample was observed, with a range of about 20,000 to 750,000. V, J and CDR3 annotation of the TCR reads was performed with the Decombinator software suite. To make PS versus PT1 abundance plots, every sample was subsampled to the same number of TCRs (28,000). TCRs were defined as expanded if absent before sensitization and observed at least eight times at the 2-week time point. TCRdb applied fastp at Q25 and MiXCR to the public reads, then kept only in-frame beta chains. Identical CDR3 protein sequences are pooled into one entry, listed with their most common genes and DNA. These V and J calls are TCRdb output, not the study's own analysis. This sample holds 80,000 to 100,000 distinct CDR3 sequences; over 9.5% were observed only once. Roughly 5% of the sample rests with the top ten.

In the paper's terms, the time point label means: patch test 2, 6 weeks after DPC sensitization. The treatment or condition label of this sample denotes: therapeutic diphenylcyclopropenone sensitization with weekly scalp DPC. At every patch-test visit, the blood draw took place before the patch test was put on. Patients were considered eligible if aged 18 to 70, diagnosed with alopecia and deemed suitable for DPC therapy, and patients were excluded if pregnant. Total RNA was extracted from unfractionated whole blood that had been collected in Tempus Blood RNA tubes. Results and caveats for the whole study, not just this receptor: Patch test score correlated positively with the number of PT1 expanded TCRs, reaching significance at thresholds 8, 16 and 32 but not at 4. Because all patients had alopecia, a presumed autoimmune disease, the immune response of the patients might differ from that of healthy individuals. Compared with pre-sensitization or healthy control sets, expanded TCRs formed significantly more large CDR3 similarity clusters, which is consistent with antigen-driven responses. Repeated subsampling changed both the strength of the expansion versus patch-test correlation and the threshold at which the correlation became significant. No change with DPC sensitization was found in the number of TCRs above 1 in 1000 frequency, and no evidence of global repertoire structure alterations was found.

In its sample, this clonotype was seen many times. Its antigen remains unidentified. There are no base qualities to consult, and no much larger clone falls within one base. Including cysteine and phenylalanine, the CDR3 has 16 amino acids. Only the CDR3 region is kept as DNA, spanning 48 bases read in frame from base 1. V is reduced by 4 bases and J by 0 bases, leaving a spacing of 13 bases between them. CDR1 LGHDT and CDR2 YNNKEL are derived from the germline V gene (reference sequence). The source is a woman in her fifties or sixties with alopecia areata. Some clones in this sample may be carry-over from other donors' samples. Here the chain combines TRBV3-1 and TRBJ2-4, with the D gene uncertain. Source: whole blood, taken in connection with sensitization to the hapten diphenylcyclopropenone (DPC). The CDR3 protein: CASSPTQELAKNIQYF. Here is the DNA: TGTGCCAGCAGCCCCACCCAGGAGCTAGCCAAAAACATTCAGTACTTC.